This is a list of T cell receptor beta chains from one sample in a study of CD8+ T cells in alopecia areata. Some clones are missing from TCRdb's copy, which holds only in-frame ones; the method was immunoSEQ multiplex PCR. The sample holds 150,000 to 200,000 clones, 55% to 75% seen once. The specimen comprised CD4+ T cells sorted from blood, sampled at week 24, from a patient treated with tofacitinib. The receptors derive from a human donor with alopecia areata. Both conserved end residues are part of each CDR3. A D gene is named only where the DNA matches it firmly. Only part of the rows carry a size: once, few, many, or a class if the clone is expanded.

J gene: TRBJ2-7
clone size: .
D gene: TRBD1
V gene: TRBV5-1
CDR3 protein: CASSTGQGAYEQYF
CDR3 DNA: TGCGCCAGCAGCACTGGACAGGGGGCCTACGAGCAGTACTTC

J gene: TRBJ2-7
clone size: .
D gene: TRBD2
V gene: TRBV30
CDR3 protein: CAWSYLASGGAYEQYF
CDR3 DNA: TGTGCCTGGAGTTATTTGGCTAGCGGGGGGGCTTACGAGCAGTACTTC

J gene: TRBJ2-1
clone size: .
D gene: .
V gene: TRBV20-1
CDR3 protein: CSARLDNEQFF
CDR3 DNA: TGCAGTGCTAGATTGGACAATGAGCAGTTCTTC

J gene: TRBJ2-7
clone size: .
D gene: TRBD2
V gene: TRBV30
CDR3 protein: CAWSPPPRTSEQYF
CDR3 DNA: TGTGCCTGGAGTCCGCCCCCCCGGACTAGCGAGCAGTACTTC

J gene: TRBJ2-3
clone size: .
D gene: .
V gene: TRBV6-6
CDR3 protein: CASSYSSQGTDTQYF
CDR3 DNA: TGTGCCAGCAGTTACTCGAGCCAGGGCACAGATACGCAGTATTTT

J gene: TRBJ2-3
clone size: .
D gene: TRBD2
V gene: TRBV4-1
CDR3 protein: CASSQDLGLAEDTQYF
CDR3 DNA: TGCGCCAGCAGCCAAGATCTGGGACTAGCTGAAGATACGCAGTATTTT

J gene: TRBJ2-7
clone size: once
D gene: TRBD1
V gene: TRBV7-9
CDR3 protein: CASSPSRDRAHEQYF
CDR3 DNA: TGTGCCAGCAGCCCGAGCCGGGACAGGGCCCACGAGCAGTACTTC

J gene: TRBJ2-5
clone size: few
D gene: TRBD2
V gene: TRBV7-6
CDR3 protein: CASSLREEGTQYF
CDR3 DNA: TGTGCCAGCAGCTTACGGGAGGAGGGGACCCAGTACTTC

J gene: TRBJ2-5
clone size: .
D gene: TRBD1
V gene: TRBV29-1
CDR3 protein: CSAKDRGEGETQYF
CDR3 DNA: TGCAGCGCCAAGGACAGGGGTGAAGGAGAGACCCAGTACTTC

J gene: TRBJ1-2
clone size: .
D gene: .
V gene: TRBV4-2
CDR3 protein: CASSQGAGGYTF
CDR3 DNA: TGTGCCAGCAGCCAAGGGGCGGGTGGCTACACCTTC

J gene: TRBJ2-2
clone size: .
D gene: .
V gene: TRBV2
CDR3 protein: CASSVGGELFF
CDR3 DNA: TGTGCCAGCAGTGTTGGCGGGGAGCTGTTTTTT

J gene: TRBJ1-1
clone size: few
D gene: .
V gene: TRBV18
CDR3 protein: CASSPSAIDTEAFF
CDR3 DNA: TGTGCCAGCTCACCTTCCGCGATCGACACTGAAGCTTTCTTT

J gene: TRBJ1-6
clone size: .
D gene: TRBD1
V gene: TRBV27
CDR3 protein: CASSPRTGNSPLHF
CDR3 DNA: TGTGCCAGCAGTCCGCGGACAGGAAATTCACCCCTCCACTTT